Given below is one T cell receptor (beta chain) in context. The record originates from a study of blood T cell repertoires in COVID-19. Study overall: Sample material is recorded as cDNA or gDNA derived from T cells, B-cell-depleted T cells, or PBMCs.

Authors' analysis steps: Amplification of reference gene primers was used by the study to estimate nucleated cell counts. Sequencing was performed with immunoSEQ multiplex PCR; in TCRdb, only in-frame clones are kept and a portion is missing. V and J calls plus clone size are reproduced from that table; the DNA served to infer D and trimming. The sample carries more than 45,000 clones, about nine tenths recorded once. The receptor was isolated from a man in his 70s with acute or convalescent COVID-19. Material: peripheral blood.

The CDR3 here is CASMLSGAGELFF. The DNA for the CDR3 is TGTGCCAGCATGCTTTCCGGGGCCGGGGAGCTGTTTTTT. The chain has TRBV6-5 and TRBJ2-2, with D perhaps TRBD2 (5 bases). The germline CDR1 and CDR2 sequences are MNHEY and SVGAGI. CDR3 size: 13 residues. The V end lost 7 bases, the J end lost 6 bases, and 12 bases lay between the germline ends.